Listed below are T cell receptor beta chains from one sample, sequenced in a study of T cell repertoires and HLA-DP antigens. TCRdb's table, derived via immunoSEQ multiplex PCR, lists solely in-frame clones and lacks some. Of 75,000 to 90,000 clones listed, around nine tenths are singletons. Their antigen targets remain unknown. The sequencing input was CD4+ T cells from PBMCs. All receptors derive from a man aged 45-65 years in good health and CMV-seronegative. CDR3s include the opening cysteine and the closing phenylalanine or tryptophan. Each record gives: D gene, V gene, clone size, J gene, CDR3 DNA, CDR3 protein. A D gene is named only where the DNA matches it firmly. Rows may omit the clone size; those that give it use once, few, many or a size class.

d_call: .
v_call: TRBV19
clone_size: .
j_call: TRBJ1-5
cdr3_nt: TGTGCCAGTAGTATATTTATGGGGGGATCTAGCAATCAGCCCCAGCATTTT
cdr3_aa: CASSIFMGGSSNQPQHF

d_call: TRBD2
v_call: TRBV27
clone_size: .
j_call: TRBJ2-5
cdr3_nt: TGTGCCAGCAGTTTAAGCGGGAGGTGGGAGACCCAGTACTTC
cdr3_aa: CASSLSGRWETQYF

d_call: .
v_call: TRBV9
clone_size: .
j_call: TRBJ2-1
cdr3_nt: TGTGCCAGCAGCGTAGAGGTGGGGGACGGTGAGCAGTTCTTC
cdr3_aa: CASSVEVGDGEQFF

d_call: .
v_call: TRBV28
clone_size: .
j_call: TRBJ2-1
cdr3_nt: TGTGCCAGCAGTTTCTCCAGATATTACAATGAGCAGTTCTTC
cdr3_aa: CASSFSRYYNEQFF

d_call: .
v_call: TRBV18
clone_size: .
j_call: TRBJ2-3
cdr3_nt: TGTGCCACCTCGGAGGGGATCGATACGCAGTATTTT
cdr3_aa: CATSEGIDTQYF

d_call: .
v_call: TRBV23-1
clone_size: .
j_call: TRBJ2-7
cdr3_nt: TGCGCCAGCAGTCAACCAATGGACAGCGAATCCTACGAGCAGTACTTC
cdr3_aa: CASSQPMDSESYEQYF

d_call: TRBD1
v_call: TRBV10-3
clone_size: .
j_call: TRBJ1-2
cdr3_nt: TGTGCCATCAGGGGGACAGGGGGCGTCTCTGGCTACACCTTC
cdr3_aa: CAIRGTGGVSGYTF

d_call: TRBD2
v_call: TRBV6-4
clone_size: .
j_call: TRBJ2-2
cdr3_nt: TGTGCCAGCAGTGGGACTAGCGGGGAGAACACCGGGGAGCTGTTTTTT
cdr3_aa: CASSGTSGENTGELFF

d_call: TRBD1
v_call: TRBV7-9
clone_size: few
j_call: TRBJ1-3
cdr3_nt: TGTGCCAGCAGCTCCCACAGGGGCCCTGGAAACACCATATATTTT
cdr3_aa: CASSSHRGPGNTIYF

d_call: TRBD2
v_call: TRBV7-2
clone_size: .
j_call: TRBJ2-7
cdr3_nt: TGTGCCAGCAGACCAGGACTAGCGGGGGGGCCCCGCGAGCAGTACTTC
cdr3_aa: CASRPGLAGGPREQYF

d_call: .
v_call: TRBV19
clone_size: .
j_call: TRBJ2-3
cdr3_nt: TGTGCCAGTAGTATTGTCAGCGTGGGTTTCGGCACAGATACGCAGTATTTT
cdr3_aa: CASSIVSVGFGTDTQYF

d_call: .
v_call: TRBV7-2
clone_size: few
j_call: TRBJ1-5
cdr3_nt: TGTGCCAGCAGCTTAGGCCCCTCTCAGCCCCAGCATTTT
cdr3_aa: CASSLGPSQPQHF

d_call: .
v_call: TRBV7-3
clone_size: .
j_call: TRBJ2-1
cdr3_nt: TGTGCCAGCAGCTTCCTCGGGGGCCGCTACAATGAGCAGTTCTTC
cdr3_aa: CASSFLGGRYNEQFF

d_call: TRBD1
v_call: TRBV18
clone_size: once
j_call: TRBJ2-4
cdr3_nt: TGTGCCAGCGCACCGGACAGGAGCAAAAACATTCAGTACTTC
cdr3_aa: CASAPDRSKNIQYF

d_call: TRBD2
v_call: TRBV14
clone_size: .
j_call: TRBJ2-1
cdr3_nt: TGTGCCAGCAGCCAAATTCTAAGCGGGAGGGCACGCGAGCAGTTCTTC
cdr3_aa: CASSQILSGRAREQFF

d_call: .
v_call: TRBV19
clone_size: .
j_call: TRBJ2-7
cdr3_nt: TGTGCCAGTAGTATCAATTTGGGGGGCAGGTACGAGCAGTACTTC
cdr3_aa: CASSINLGGRYEQYF

d_call: .
v_call: TRBV27
clone_size: .
j_call: TRBJ2-3
cdr3_nt: TGTGCCACCTCCCAGGGAGGTGGGGATACGCAGTATTTT
cdr3_aa: CATSQGGGDTQYF

d_call: TRBD1
v_call: TRBV2
clone_size: few
j_call: TRBJ1-5
cdr3_nt: TGTGCCAGCAGCCAACAGGGGCTGAGACAGCCCCAGCATTTT
cdr3_aa: CASSQQGLRQPQHF

d_call: TRBD2
v_call: TRBV9
clone_size: .
j_call: TRBJ2-5
cdr3_nt: TGTGCCAGCACCAGTGGTGGGGGGGATCAAGAGACCCAGTACTTC
cdr3_aa: CASTSGGGDQETQYF

d_call: .
v_call: TRBV7-2
clone_size: .
j_call: TRBJ1-4
cdr3_nt: TGTGCCAGCAGCTTAGTCAGGGGTACTAATGAAAAACTGTTTTTT
cdr3_aa: CASSLVRGTNEKLFF

d_call: TRBD2
v_call: TRBV6-6
clone_size: few
j_call: TRBJ2-4
cdr3_nt: TGTGCCAGCCTAACGGGGGGAAAAAACATTCAGTACTTC
cdr3_aa: CASLTGGKNIQYF

d_call: .
v_call: TRBV12-5
clone_size: .
j_call: TRBJ2-1
cdr3_nt: TGTGCTAGTGGTTCTGTCAATGAGCAGTTCTTC
cdr3_aa: CASGSVNEQFF

d_call: TRBD2
v_call: TRBV7-3
clone_size: .
j_call: TRBJ2-3
cdr3_nt: TGTGCCAGCAGCATCGCCGGGACTAGCGGGCCGCCCACAGATACGCAGTATTTT
cdr3_aa: CASSIAGTSGPPTDTQYF

d_call: TRBD1
v_call: TRBV7-9
clone_size: few
j_call: TRBJ1-2
cdr3_nt: TGTGCCAGCAGCGGTCACAGGGGCGGCCTCTATGGCTACACCTTC
cdr3_aa: CASSGHRGGLYGYTF

d_call: TRBD2
v_call: TRBV6-6
clone_size: .
j_call: TRBJ2-2
cdr3_nt: TGTGCCAGCACCGACGGGGGGATAGTGAACACCGGGGAGCTGTTTTTT
cdr3_aa: CASTDGGIVNTGELFF

d_call: .
v_call: TRBV9
clone_size: .
j_call: TRBJ2-5
cdr3_nt: TGTGCCAGCAGCGCATCAGGCACTAGCAGGGAGACCCAGTACTTC
cdr3_aa: CASSASGTSRETQYF

d_call: TRBD1
v_call: TRBV5-6
clone_size: .
j_call: TRBJ1-1
cdr3_nt: TGTGCCAGCAGCGGGACAGTCATGAACACTGAAGCTTTCTTT
cdr3_aa: CASSGTVMNTEAFF